The next 18 T cell receptor beta chains were all read from a single sample in a study of cytomegalovirus exposure and HLA in healthy donors. Some clones are missing from TCRdb's copy, which holds only in-frame ones; the method was immunoSEQ multiplex PCR. The sample shows about 360,000 clones, roughly 88% of them seen only once. The sample comprised PBMCs. Receptors were obtained from a woman under 30 in good health and CMV-seronegative.

V is TRBV4-1 and J is TRBJ1-6; TRBD1 might be the D (5 bases). V gave up 3 bases and J gave up 6 bases, with 18 bases separating them. The CDR3 covers 17 residues. CDR1 is MGHRA and CDR2 is YSYEKL in the germline V gene. The CDR3 region is CASSHFGAGPANSPLHF. CDR3 nucleotide sequence: TGCGCCAGCAGCCATTTTGGGGCAGGGCCAGCTAATTCACCCCTCCACTTT.

The J gene is TRBJ1-5, the V gene TRBV6-1, with a weak D call TRBD1 (5 bases). The CDR3 runs 16 residues. Trimming removed 3 bases at V and 7 bases at J, with 19 bases between. Germline CDR1 and CDR2: MNHNS and SASEGT. The CDR3, as DNA: TGTGCCAGCAGTGATCCCCGGGGGGGAACGGAACAGCCCCAGCATTTT. This codes for CASSDPRGGTEQPQHF.

The chain recombines TRBV7-6 with TRBJ1-1; maybe TRBD1 (5 bases). V shed 1 base and J shed 5 bases, with 11 bases lying between them. Germline V gives CDR1 SGHVS, CDR2 FNYEAQ. This CDR3 is built from 14 residues. The CDR3, as DNA: TGTGCCAGCAGCTTAGGCGAGGGGAGGACTGAAGCTTTCTTT. It specifies CASSLGEGRTEAFF. The variable domain in full, with the rest retrieved from reference TRBV7-6 and TRBJ1-1, is GAGVSQSPRYKVTKRGQDVALRCDPISGHVSLYWYRQALGQGPEFLTYFNYEAQQDKSGLPNDRFSAERPEGSISTLTIQRTEQRDSAMYRCASSLGEGRTEAFFGQGTRLTVV.

This chain links TRBV5-5 with TRBJ1-6; 7 bases match TRBD1. CDR3 length: 14 residues. The V gene end was trimmed by 4 bases and the J gene end by 8 bases; junction bases not matched to a gene: 6. CDR1 and CDR2 (germline): SGHKS, YYEKEE (reference sequence). The CDR3 coding sequence is TGTGCCAGCAGCCCGACAGGGCTGGATTCACCCCTCCACTTT. It is translated as CASSPTGLDSPLHF.

The chain couples TRBV29-1 to TRBJ2-1, with D maybe TRBD2 (6 bases). Germline V gene sequence: CDR1 SQVTM, CDR2 ANQGSEA. Trimming shortened V by 4 bases and J by 1 base, and 11 bases separated the two germline ends. The CDR3 covers 14 residues. The CDR3 loop reads CSVVGGESYNEQFF. Written as DNA, the CDR3 is TGCAGCGTTGTGGGAGGTGAATCCTACAATGAGCAGTTCTTC.

Regarding this clone: The same CDR3 arises from other DNA sequences in this sample as well. The CDR3 DNA reads as TGTGCCAGCAGTTCACGACTAGCGGGGGCCTACGAGCAGTACTTC. Amino acids: CASSSRLAGAYEQYF. The chain is built from TRBV6-5 and TRBJ2-7; TRBD2 agrees at 12 bases. V lost 4 bases to trimming and J lost 2 bases; unmatched junction nucleotides: 3. This CDR3 comprises 15 residues. Germline lookup yields CDR1 MNHEY and CDR2 SVGAGI.

This sequence joins TRBV5-1 and TRBJ2-5; 7 nucleotides agree with TRBD1. This CDR3 has 14 amino acids. CDR1 SGHRS and CDR2 YFSETQ come from the germline V gene. The V gene end was trimmed by 3 bases and the J gene end by 1 base; junction bases not matched to a gene: 3. CDR3 region: CASSSDRAQETQYF. The DNA of the CDR3 is TGCGCCAGCAGCTCCGACAGGGCCCAAGAGACCCAGTACTTC.

The chain links TRBV6-4 to TRBJ1-1, with D perhaps matching TRBD1 (5 bases). Trimming stripped 1 base from V and 12 bases from J, with 12 bases between. The germline V gene has CDR1 MRHNA and CDR2 SNTAGT. The CDR3 loop spans 12 amino acids. The CDR3 nucleotides are TGTGCCAGCAGTGACTGGGGGGGTAGGACTTTCTTT. Its protein is CASSDWGGRTFF.

The V gene is TRBV27, the J gene TRBJ2-7; 8 bases align to TRBD1. With V trimmed by 5 bases and J by 3 bases, 6 bases remained unmatched. CDR3 length equals 14 residues. Germline values: CDR1 MNHEY, CDR2 SMNVEV (reference sequence). The DNA of the CDR3 is TGTGCCAGCAGTATAGGGACAGGAGGCTACGAGCAGTACTTC. Amino acid sequence: CASSIGTGGYEQYF.

The sample holds a few counts of this clone. This sequence joins TRBV6-6 and TRBJ1-5, with D possibly being TRBD1 (5 bases). Germline CDR1 MNHNY, CDR2 SVGAGI (reference sequence). CDR3 length: 15 residues. V was trimmed by 2 bases and J by 3 bases, leaving 11 bases between them. CDR3 sequence reads: CASSYAQGDNQPQHF. As DNA, the CDR3 is TGTGCCAGCAGTTACGCACAAGGGGACAATCAGCCCCAGCATTTT.

V gene TRBV28 combines with J gene TRBJ1-2; 8 nucleotides align to TRBD1. The CDR3 runs 16 residues. Germline lookup yields CDR1 MDHEN and CDR2 SYDVKM. The trim removed 6 bases at V and 6 bases at J, leaving 15 bases unmatched. The CDR3 loop is CASSLRQGRFHNGYTF. The CDR3 DNA reads as TGTGCCAGCAGCCTAAGACAGGGGCGCTTTCATAATGGCTACACCTTC.

The rearrangement joins TRBV28 to TRBJ1-4, with D perhaps TRBD1 (5 bases). The CDR3 has 15 residues. Germline CDR1 reads MDHEN; CDR2 reads SYDVKM. V lost 5 bases, J lost 8 bases, and 18 bases lay in between. CDR3 in amino acids: CASSPRDPLGEKLFF. For the CDR3, the DNA is TGTGCCAGCAGTCCGCGGGACCCGCTGGGGGAAAAACTGTTTTTT.

The V and J genes are TRBV4-1 and TRBJ1-5, with 7 bases lining up with TRBD1. With 4 bases clipped from V and 2 bases from J, the junction kept 8 bases outside the gene matches. Germline V gene lookup returns CDR1 MGHRA and CDR2 YSYEKL. The CDR3 totals 16 residues. Written as DNA, the CDR3 is TGCGCCAGCAGCCGCTTACAGGGGCTTGGCAATCAGCCCCAGCATTTT. Translating it yields CASSRLQGLGNQPQHF.

Only a few counts were recorded for this clone. The chain joins TRBV30 to TRBJ1-1; D perhaps matches TRBD1 (5 bases). CDR3 length: 14 residues. The V and J ends lost 5 bases and 4 bases respectively, with 17 bases between them. The V gene's germline CDR1 is GTSNPN and CDR2 SVGIG (reference sequence). The CDR3 is CAWGARGVSTEAFF. CDR3 nucleotide sequence: TGTGCCTGGGGGGCCCGTGGGGTGAGCACTGAAGCTTTCTTT.

The V and J genes are TRBV25-1 and TRBJ1-1; 9 positions agree with TRBD1. The CDR3 runs 16 residues. Per the germline V gene, CDR1 is MGHDK and CDR2 is SYGVNS. The V and J ends lost 2 bases and 3 bases, in that order; junction bases with no gene match: 7. The CDR3, as DNA: TGTGCCAGCAGTGAAGACCCGGGACAGGGATACACTGAAGCTTTCTTT. Translating it yields CASSEDPGQGYTEAFF.

This clone occurred once. The chain uses TRBV6-1 and TRBJ2-2; D is perhaps TRBD1 (6 bases). Looked up from germline, CDR1 is MNHNS and CDR2 is SASEGT. The CDR3 totals 12 residues. Trimming left V 6 bases short and J 6 bases short, with 8 bases between. The DNA of the CDR3 is TGTGCCAGCAGCAGGGGTTCCGGGGAGCTGTTTTTT. It yields the protein CASSRGSGELFF.

J is TRBJ2-7 and V is TRBV27; possibly TRBD1 for D (6 bases). This CDR3 contains 14 residues. V was shortened by 6 bases and J by 4 bases, with 16 bases between the two germline ends. From germline, CDR1 is MNHEY and CDR2 SMNVEV (reference sequence). CDR3 in amino acids: CASSRQVLGYEQYF. The CDR3 region has the DNA TGTGCCAGCAGCCGACAGGTCCTGGGGTACGAGCAGTACTTC.

In this sample, this clone turned up many times. The rearrangement uses TRBV6-4 and TRBJ1-6, with D possibly being TRBD1 (6 bases). CDR3 length: 15 amino acids. Trimming left V 0 bases short and J 8 bases short, with 11 bases between. Germline CDR1 reads MRHNA; CDR2 reads SNTAGT. In DNA, the CDR3 is TGTGCCAGCAGTGACTCGTCAGGGGCTCATTCACCCCTCCACTTT. This codes for CASSDSSGAHSPLHF.